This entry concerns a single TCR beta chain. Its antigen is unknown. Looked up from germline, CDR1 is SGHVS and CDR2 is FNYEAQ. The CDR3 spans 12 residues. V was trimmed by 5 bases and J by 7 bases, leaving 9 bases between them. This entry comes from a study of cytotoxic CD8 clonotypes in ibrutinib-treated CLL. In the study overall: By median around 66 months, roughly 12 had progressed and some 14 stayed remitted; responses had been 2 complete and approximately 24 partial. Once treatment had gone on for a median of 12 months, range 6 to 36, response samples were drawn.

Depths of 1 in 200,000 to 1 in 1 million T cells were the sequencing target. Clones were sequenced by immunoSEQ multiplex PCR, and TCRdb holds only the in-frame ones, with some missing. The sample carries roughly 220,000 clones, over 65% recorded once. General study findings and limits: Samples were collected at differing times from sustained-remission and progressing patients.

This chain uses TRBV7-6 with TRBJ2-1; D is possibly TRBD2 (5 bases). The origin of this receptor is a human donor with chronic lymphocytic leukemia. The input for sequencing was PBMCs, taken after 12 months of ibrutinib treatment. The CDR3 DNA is TGTGCCAGCAGCCTTGGGGAGAATGAGCAGTTCTTC. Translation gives CASSLGENEQFF.